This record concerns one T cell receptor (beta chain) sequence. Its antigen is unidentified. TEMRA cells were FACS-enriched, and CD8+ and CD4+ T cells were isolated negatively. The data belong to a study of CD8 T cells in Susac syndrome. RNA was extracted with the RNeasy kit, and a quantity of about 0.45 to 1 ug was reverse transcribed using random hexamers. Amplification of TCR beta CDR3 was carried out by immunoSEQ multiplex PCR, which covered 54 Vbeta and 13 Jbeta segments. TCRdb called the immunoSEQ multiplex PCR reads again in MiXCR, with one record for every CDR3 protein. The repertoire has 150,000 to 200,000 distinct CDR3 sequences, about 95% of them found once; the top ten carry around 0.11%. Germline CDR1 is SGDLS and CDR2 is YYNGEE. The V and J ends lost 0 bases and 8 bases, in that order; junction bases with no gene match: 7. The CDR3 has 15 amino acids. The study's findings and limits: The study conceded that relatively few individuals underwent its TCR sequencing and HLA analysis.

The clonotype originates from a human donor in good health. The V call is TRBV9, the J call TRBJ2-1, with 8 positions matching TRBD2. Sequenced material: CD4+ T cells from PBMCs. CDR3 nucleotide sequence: TGTGCCAGCAGCGTAGAGGCGGGAGGTAGGTATGAGCAGTTCTTC. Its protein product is CASSVEAGGRYEQFF.